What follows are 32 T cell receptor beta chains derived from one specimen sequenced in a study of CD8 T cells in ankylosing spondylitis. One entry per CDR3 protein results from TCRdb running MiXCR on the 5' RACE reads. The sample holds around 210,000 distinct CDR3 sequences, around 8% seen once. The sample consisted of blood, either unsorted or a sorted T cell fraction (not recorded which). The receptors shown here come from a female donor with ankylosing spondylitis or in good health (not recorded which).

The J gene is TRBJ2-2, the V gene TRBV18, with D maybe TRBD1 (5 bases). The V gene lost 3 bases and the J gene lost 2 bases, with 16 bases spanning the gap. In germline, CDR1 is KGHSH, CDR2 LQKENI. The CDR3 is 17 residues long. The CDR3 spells CASSPRRVPFNTGELFF. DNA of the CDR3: TGTGCCAGCTCACCTCGCAGGGTACCCTTCAACACCGGGGAGCTGTTTTTT.

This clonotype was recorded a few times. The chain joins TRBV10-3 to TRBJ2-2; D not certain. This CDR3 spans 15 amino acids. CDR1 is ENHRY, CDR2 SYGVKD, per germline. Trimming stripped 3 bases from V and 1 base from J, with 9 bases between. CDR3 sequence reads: CAISDSARNTGELFF. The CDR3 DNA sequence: TGTGCCATCAGTGACTCGGCCAGGAACACCGGGGAGCTGTTTTTT.

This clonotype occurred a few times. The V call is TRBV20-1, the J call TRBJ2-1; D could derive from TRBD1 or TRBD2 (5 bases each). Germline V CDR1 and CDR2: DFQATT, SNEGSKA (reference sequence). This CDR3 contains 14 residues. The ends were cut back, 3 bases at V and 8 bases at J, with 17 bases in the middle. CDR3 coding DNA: TGCAGTGCTAGGGGCGAGCTGGGACCGCATGAGCAGTTCTTC. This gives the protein CSARGELGPHEQFF.

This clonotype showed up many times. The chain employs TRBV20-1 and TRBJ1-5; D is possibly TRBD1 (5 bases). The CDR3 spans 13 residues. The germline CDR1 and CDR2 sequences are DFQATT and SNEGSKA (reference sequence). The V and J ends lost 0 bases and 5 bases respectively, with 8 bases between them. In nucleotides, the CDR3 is TGCAGTGCTAGAGAATCAGGGCATCAGCCCCAGCATTTT. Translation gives CSARESGHQPQHF.

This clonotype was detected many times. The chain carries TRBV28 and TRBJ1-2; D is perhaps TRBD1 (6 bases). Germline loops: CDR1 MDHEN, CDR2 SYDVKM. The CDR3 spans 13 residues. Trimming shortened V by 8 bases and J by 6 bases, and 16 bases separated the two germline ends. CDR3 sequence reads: CASRKDSPHGYTF. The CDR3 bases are TGTGCCAGCCGGAAGGACAGCCCCCATGGCTACACCTTC.

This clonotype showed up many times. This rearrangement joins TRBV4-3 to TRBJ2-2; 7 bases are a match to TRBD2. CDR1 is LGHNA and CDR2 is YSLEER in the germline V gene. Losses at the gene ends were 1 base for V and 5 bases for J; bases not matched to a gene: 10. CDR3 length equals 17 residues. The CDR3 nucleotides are TGCGCCAGCAGCCAAGTGGTCAGCGGGGCTTTGACCGGGGAGCTGTTTTTT. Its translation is CASSQVVSGALTGELFF.

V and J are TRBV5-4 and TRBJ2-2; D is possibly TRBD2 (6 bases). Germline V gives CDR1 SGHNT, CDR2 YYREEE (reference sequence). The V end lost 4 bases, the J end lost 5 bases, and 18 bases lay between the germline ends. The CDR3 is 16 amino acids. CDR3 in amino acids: CASSPKRRDQTGELFF. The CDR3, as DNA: TGTGCCAGCAGCCCCAAGAGGCGGGATCAAACCGGGGAGCTGTTTTTT.

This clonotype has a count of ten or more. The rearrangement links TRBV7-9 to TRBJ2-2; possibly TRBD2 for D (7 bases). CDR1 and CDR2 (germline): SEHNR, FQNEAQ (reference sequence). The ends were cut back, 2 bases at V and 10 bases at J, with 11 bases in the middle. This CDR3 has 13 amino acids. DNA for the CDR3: TGTGCCAGCAGCTTATCCGGGGGGCCGGAGCTGTTTTTT. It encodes CASSLSGGPELFF.

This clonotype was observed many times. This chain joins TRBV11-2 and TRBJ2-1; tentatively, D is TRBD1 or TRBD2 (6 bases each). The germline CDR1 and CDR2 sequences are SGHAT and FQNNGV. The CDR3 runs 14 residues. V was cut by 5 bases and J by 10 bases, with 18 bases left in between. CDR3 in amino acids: CASSPTERGREQFF. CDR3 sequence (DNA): TGTGCCAGCAGCCCAACTGAACGGGGGCGGGAGCAGTTCTTC.

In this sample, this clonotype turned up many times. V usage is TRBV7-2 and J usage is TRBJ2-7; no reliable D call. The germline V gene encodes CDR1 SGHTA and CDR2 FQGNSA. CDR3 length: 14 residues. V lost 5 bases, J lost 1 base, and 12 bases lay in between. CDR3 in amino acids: CASSIDILSYEQYF. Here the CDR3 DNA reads TGTGCCAGCAGCATCGACATTTTGTCCTACGAGCAGTACTTC.

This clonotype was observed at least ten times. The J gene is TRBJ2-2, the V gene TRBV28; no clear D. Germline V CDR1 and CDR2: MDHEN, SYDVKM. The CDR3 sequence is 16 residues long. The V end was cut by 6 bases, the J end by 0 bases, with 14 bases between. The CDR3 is CASSLRLSANTGELFF. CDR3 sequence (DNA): TGTGCCAGCAGCCTCAGGCTGTCTGCGAACACCGGGGAGCTGTTTTTT.

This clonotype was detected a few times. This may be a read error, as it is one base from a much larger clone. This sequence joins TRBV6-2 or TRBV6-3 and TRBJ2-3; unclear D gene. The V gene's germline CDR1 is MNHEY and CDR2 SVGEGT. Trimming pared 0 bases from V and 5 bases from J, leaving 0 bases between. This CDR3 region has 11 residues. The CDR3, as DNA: TGTGCCAGCAGTTACTCAGATACGCAGTATTTT. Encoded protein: CASSYSDTQYF.

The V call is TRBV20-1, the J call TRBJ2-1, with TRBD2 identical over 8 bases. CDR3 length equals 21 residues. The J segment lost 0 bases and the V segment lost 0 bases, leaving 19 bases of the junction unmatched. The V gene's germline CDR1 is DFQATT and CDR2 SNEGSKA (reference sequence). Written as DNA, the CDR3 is TGCAGTGCTAGAGAGGTAGACACACGGACTGGCGGGAGGATCTCCTACAATGAGCAGTTCTTC. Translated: CSAREVDTRTGGRISYNEQFF.

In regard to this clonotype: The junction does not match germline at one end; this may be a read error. CDR3 residues: CASSYEGSYNEPFF. For the CDR3, the DNA is TGTGCCAGCAGTTACGAGGGCTCCTACAATGAGCCGTTCTTC. The rearrangement links TRBV6-6 to TRBJ2-1; a possible D gene is TRBD2 (5 bases). From germline, CDR1 is MNHNY and CDR2 SVGAGI (reference sequence). The CDR3 is made up of 14 amino acids.

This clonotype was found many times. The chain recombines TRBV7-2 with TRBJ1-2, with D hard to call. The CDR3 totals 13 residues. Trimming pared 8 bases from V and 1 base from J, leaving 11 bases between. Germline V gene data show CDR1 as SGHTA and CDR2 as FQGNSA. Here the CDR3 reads CASFIGSNYGYTF. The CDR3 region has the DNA TGTGCCAGCTTTATAGGGAGTAACTATGGCTACACCTTC.

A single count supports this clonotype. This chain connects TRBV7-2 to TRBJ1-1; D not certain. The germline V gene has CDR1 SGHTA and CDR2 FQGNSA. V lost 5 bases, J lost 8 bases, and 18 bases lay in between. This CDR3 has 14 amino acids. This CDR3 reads CASSRAVPGSEAFF. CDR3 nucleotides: TGTGCCAGCAGCCGGGCCGTACCCGGTAGCGAAGCTTTCTTT. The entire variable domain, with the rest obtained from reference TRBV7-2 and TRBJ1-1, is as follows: GAGVSQSPSNKVTEKGKDVELRCDPISGHTALYWYRQSLGQGLEFLIYFQGNSAPDKSGLPSDRFSAERTGGSVSTLTIQRTQQEDSAVYLCASSRAVPGSEAFFGQGTRLTVV.

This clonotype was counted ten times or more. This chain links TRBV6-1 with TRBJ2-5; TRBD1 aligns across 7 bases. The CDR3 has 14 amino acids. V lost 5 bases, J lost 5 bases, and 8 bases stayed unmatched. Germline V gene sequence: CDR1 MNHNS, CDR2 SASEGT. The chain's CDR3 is CASSPTGVGETQYF. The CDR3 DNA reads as TGTGCCAGCAGTCCCACAGGGGTAGGGGAGACCCAGTACTTC.

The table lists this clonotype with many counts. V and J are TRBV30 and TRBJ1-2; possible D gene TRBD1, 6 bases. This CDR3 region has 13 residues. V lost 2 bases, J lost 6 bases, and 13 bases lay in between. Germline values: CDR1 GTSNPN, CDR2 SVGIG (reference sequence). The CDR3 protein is CAWSPTRGHGYTF. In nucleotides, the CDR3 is TGTGCCTGGAGTCCGACCAGGGGCCATGGCTACACCTTC.

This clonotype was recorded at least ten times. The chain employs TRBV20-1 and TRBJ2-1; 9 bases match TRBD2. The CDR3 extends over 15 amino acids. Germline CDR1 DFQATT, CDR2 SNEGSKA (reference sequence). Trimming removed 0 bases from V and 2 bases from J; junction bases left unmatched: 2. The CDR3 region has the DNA TGCAGTGCTAGAGAGAGACTAGCGGCCTACAATGAGCAGTTCTTC. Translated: CSARERLAAYNEQFF.

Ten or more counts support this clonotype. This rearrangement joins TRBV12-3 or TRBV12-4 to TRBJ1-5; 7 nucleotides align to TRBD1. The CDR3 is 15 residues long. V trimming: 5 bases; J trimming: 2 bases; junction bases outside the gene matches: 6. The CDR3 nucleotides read TGTGCCAGCAGTCTAACAGGGGCTCGCAATCAGCCCCAGCATTTT. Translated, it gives CASSLTGARNQPQHF.

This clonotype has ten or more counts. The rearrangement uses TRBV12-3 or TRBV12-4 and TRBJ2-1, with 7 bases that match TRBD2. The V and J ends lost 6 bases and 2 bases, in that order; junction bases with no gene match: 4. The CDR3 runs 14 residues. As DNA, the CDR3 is TGTGCCAGCAGAGGCGGGACTACCTACAATGAGCAGTTCTTC. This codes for CASRGGTTYNEQFF.

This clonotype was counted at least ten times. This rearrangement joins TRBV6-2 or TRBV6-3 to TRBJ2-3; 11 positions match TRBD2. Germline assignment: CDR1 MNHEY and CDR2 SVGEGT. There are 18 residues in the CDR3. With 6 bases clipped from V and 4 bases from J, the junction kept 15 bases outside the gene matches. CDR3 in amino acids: CASSDRWTSGPTPDTQYF. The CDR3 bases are TGTGCCAGCAGCGATAGATGGACTAGCGGGCCGACACCAGATACGCAGTATTTT.

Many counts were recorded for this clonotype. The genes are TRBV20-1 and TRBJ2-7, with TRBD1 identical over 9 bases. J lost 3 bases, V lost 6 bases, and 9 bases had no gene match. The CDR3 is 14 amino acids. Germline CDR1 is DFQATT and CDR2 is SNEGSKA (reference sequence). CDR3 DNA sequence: TGCAGTGCGAGGACAGGGGAGATCCTCTACGAGCAGTACTTC. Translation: CSARTGEILYEQYF.

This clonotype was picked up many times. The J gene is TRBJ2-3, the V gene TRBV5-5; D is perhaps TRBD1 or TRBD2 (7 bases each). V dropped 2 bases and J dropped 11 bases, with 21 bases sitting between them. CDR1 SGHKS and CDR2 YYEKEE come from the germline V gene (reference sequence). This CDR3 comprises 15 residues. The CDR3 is CASSLGGGSPPGQYF. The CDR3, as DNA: TGTGCCAGCAGCTTAGGGGGCGGGAGCCCCCCCGGGCAGTATTTT.

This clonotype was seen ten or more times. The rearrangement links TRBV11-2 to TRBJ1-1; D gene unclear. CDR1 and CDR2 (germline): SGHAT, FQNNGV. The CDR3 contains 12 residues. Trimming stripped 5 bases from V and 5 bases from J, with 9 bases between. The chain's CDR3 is CASSTVVTEAFF. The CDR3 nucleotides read TGTGCCAGCAGCACGGTTGTTACTGAAGCTTTCTTT.

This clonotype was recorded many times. The DNA for the CDR3 is TGCAGTGGCGTCCTACAGGGCGAGGGCACTGAAGCTTTCTTT. This gives the protein CSGVLQGEGTEAFF. V usage is TRBV20-1 and J usage is TRBJ1-1, with D maybe TRBD1 (6 bases). This CDR3 spans 14 amino acids. V lost 7 bases, J lost 4 bases, and 19 bases lay in between. CDR1 is DFQATT and CDR2 is SNEGSKA in the germline V gene (reference sequence).

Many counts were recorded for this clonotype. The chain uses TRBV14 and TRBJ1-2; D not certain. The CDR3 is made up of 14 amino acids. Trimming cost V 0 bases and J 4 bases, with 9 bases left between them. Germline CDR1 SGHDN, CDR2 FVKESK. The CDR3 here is CASSQDDWVYGYTF. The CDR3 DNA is TGTGCCAGCAGCCAAGACGACTGGGTCTATGGCTACACCTTC.

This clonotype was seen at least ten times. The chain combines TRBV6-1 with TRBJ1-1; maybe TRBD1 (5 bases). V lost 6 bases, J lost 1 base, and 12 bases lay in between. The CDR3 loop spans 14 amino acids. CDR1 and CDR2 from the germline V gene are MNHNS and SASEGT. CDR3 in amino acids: CASSAAGGNTEAFF. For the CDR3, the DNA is TGTGCCAGCAGCGCAGCGGGGGGGAACACTGAAGCTTTCTTT.

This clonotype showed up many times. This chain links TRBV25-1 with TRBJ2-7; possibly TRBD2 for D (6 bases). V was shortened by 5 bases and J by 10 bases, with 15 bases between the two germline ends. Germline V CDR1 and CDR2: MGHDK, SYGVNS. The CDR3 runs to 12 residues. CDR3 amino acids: CASSPRAGRQYF. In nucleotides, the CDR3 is TGTGCCAGCAGTCCCCGGGCCGGGAGACAGTACTTC.

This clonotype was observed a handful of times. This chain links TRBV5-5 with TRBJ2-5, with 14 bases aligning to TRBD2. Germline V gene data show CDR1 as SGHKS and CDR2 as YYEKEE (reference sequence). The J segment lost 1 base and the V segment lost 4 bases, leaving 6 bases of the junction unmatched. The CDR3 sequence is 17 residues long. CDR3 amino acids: CASSGTSGSGLQETQYF. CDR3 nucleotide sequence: TGTGCCAGCAGCGGGACTAGCGGGAGCGGGCTCCAAGAGACCCAGTACTTC.

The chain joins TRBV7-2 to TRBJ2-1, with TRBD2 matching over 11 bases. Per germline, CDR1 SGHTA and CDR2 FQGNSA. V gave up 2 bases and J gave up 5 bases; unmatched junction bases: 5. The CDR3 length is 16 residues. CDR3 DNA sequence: TGTGCCAGCAGCTTATATAGCGGGAGGGGAAACAATGAGCAGTTCTTC. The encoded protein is CASSLYSGRGNNEQFF.

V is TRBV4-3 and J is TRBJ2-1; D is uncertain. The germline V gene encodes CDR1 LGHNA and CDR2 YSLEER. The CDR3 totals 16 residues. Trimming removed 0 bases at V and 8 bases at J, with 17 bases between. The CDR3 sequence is CASSQEIFSSQDEQFF. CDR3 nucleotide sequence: TGCGCCAGCAGCCAAGAAATCTTCTCAAGTCAGGATGAGCAGTTCTTC.